The 32 T cell receptor beta chains given below trace back to one sample, sequenced in a study of identical twins. MiXCR was run by TCRdb on the 5' RACE reads, yielding one entry per CDR3 protein. The sample includes approximately 600,000 distinct CDR3 sequences, roughly 6.6% seen only once; the top ten take over 1.5%. This same sample was also taken into another study, of yellow fever vaccine responses in identical twins.

The sequenced material came from PBMCs. The receptors come from a woman under 30 in good health.

This clonotype was picked up many times. The V call is TRBV5-5, the J call TRBJ2-1; D is unclear. The CDR3 length is 12 residues. Germline V gene lookup returns CDR1 SGHKS and CDR2 YYEKEE (reference sequence). Trimming removed 2 bases at V and 3 bases at J, with 3 bases between. The CDR3, as DNA: TGTGCCAGCAGCTTCTACTACAATGAGCAGTTCTTC. Translated, it gives CASSFYYNEQFF.

This clonotype was counted only a few times. This chain links TRBV10-3 with TRBJ1-1; no definite D call. Germline CDR1 reads ENHRY; CDR2 reads SYGVKD. There are 14 residues in the CDR3. V was pared by 6 bases and J by 5 bases, with 16 bases between. CDR3 protein: CAISGRAEGTEAFF. CDR3 coding DNA: TGTGCCATCAGCGGAAGGGCCGAGGGAACTGAAGCTTTCTTT.

This clonotype was counted many times. V usage is TRBV3-1 and J usage is TRBJ2-7, with 9 bases matching TRBD1. The length of the CDR3 is 15 residues. V lost 1 base to trimming and J lost 6 bases; unmatched junction nucleotides: 7. The germline gives CDR1 LGHDT, CDR2 YNNKEL (reference sequence). The CDR3 here is CASSQGGTGSLEQYV. In DNA, the CDR3 is TGTGCCAGCAGCCAAGGGGGGACAGGGTCTCTCGAGCAGTACGTC.

The chain combines TRBV9 with TRBJ2-3, with D possibly matching TRBD2 (5 bases). V shed 2 bases and J shed 2 bases, with 15 bases lying between them. There are 16 residues in the CDR3. CDR1 and CDR2 from the germline V gene are SGDLS and YYNGEE. CDR3 sequence: CASSVDPGSNTDTQYF. The DNA of the CDR3 is TGTGCCAGCAGCGTCGACCCGGGATCTAACACAGATACGCAGTATTTT. The entire variable domain, with the rest obtained from reference TRBV9 and TRBJ2-3, is as follows: DSGVTQTPKHLITATGQRVTLRCSPRSGDLSVYWYQQSLDQGLQFLIQYYNGEERAKGNILERFSAQQFPDLHSELNLSSLELGDSALYFCASSVDPGSNTDTQYFGPGTRLTVL.

Only a few counts were recorded for this clonotype. The chain links TRBV18 to TRBJ2-1; TRBD2 aligns across 11 bases. After removal of 3 bases from V and 7 bases from J, the junction contained 11 bases not matched to a gene. The germline V gene encodes CDR1 KGHSH and CDR2 LQKENI. CDR3 length: 17 amino acids. The CDR3 DNA follows: TGTGCCAGCTCACCCGGAGTAGCGGGAGGGCCGAAAAATGAGCAGTTCTTC. This translates into CASSPGVAGGPKNEQFF.

This clonotype was counted between two and nine times. V and J are TRBV7-9 and TRBJ2-7, with TRBD1 as a possible D gene (6 bases). Deletions cut 5 bases from V and 2 bases from J, with 16 bases between. Per germline, CDR1 SEHNR and CDR2 FQNEAQ (reference sequence). This CDR3 spans 15 amino acids. The CDR3 nucleotides read TGTGCCAGCAGCCCGGGTCAGGGGTACCCCTACGAGCAGTACGTC. It encodes CASSPGQGYPYEQYV.

This chain connects TRBV6-6 to TRBJ2-4, with D possibly TRBD2 on 6 matching bases. CDR3 length: 13 amino acids. Trimming took 4 bases from V and 9 from J, leaving 13 bases between them. Germline-derived CDR1 and CDR2 are MNHNY and SVGAGI (reference sequence). The CDR3 protein is CASSLAEMGIQYF. CDR3 DNA sequence: TGTGCCAGCAGTTTAGCGGAGATGGGCATTCAGTACTTC.

The chain uses TRBV19 and TRBJ2-3, with TRBD2 identical over 8 bases. V was pared by 2 bases and J by 3 bases, with 7 bases of the junction left unmatched. Germline V CDR1 and CDR2: LNHDA, SQIVND (reference sequence). This CDR3 spans 16 amino acids. CDR3: CASSISPAGVTDTQYF. Written as DNA, the CDR3 is TGTGCCAGTAGTATATCCCCAGCGGGAGTAACAGATACGCAGTATTTT. The entire variable domain, with the rest obtained from reference TRBV19 and TRBJ2-3, is as follows: DGGITQSPKYLFRKEGQNVTLSCEQNLNHDAMYWYRQDPGQGLRLIYYSQIVNDFQKGDIAEGYSVSREKKESFPLTVTSAQKNPTAFYLCASSISPAGVTDTQYFGPGTRLTVL.

The rearrangement joins TRBV12-3 or TRBV12-4 to TRBJ1-6; the D is unclear. The CDR3 totals 14 residues. The V gene lost 8 bases and the J gene lost 9 bases, with 17 bases spanning the gap. The CDR3: CASGRGVVGSPLHF. The DNA of the CDR3 is TGTGCCAGCGGGCGGGGTGTCGTGGGTTCACCCCTCCACTTT.

This clonotype has only a few counts. The V call is TRBV28, the J call TRBJ1-5; D unclear. Germline lookup yields CDR1 MDHEN and CDR2 SYDVKM. CDR3 length: 10 residues. The V and J ends lost 4 bases and 6 bases respectively, with 1 base between them. CDR3 loop: CASSSQPQHF. The CDR3 nucleotides read TGTGCCAGCAGTTCTCAGCCCCAGCATTTT.

The rearrangement links TRBV28 to TRBJ2-7, with D perhaps matching TRBD2 (5 bases). The CDR3 runs to 13 residues. The ends were cut back, 3 bases at V and 4 bases at J, with 10 bases in the middle. Germline V gives CDR1 MDHEN, CDR2 SYDVKM. CDR3 loop: CASSFRGLYEQYF. The CDR3 region has the DNA TGTGCCAGCAGTTTTCGGGGTCTTTACGAGCAGTACTTC.

This clonotype was observed a few times. The CDR3 is CASSEGGEQYV. As DNA, the CDR3 is TGTGCCAGCAGTGAGGGGGGCGAGCAGTACGTC. This rearrangement joins TRBV6-1 to TRBJ2-7, with TRBD2 as a possible D gene (6 bases). V lost 3 bases and J lost 6, with 6 bases in between. This CDR3 region has 11 residues. Germline values: CDR1 MNHNS, CDR2 SASEGT.

This chain connects TRBV5-1 to TRBJ1-1; D might be TRBD1 (5 bases). CDR1 is SGHRS and CDR2 is YFSETQ in the germline V gene. This CDR3 region has 15 residues. Trimming shortened V by 0 bases and J by 6 bases, and 15 bases separated the two germline ends. The CDR3 reads CASSLAGQTVSEAFF. The CDR3 region has the DNA TGCGCCAGCAGCTTGGCCGGACAAACGGTGTCTGAAGCTTTCTTT.

The J gene is TRBJ2-1, the V gene TRBV7-9; D possibly corresponds to TRBD2 (7 bases). V lost 5 bases and J lost 5, with 16 bases in between. Germline CDR1 SEHNR, CDR2 FQNEAQ (reference sequence). The CDR3 is 15 amino acids. This CDR3 is CASSTERGAHNEQFF. CDR3 nucleotide sequence: TGTGCCAGCAGCACAGAACGGGGGGCCCACAATGAGCAGTTCTTC.

This chain joins TRBV11-2 and TRBJ1-1, with 9 bases that match TRBD1. CDR3 length equals 12 residues. Germline V gene sequence: CDR1 SGHAT, CDR2 FQNNGV. The V segment lost 6 bases and the J segment 12 bases; nucleotides outside the gene matches: 8. The DNA for the CDR3 is TGTGCCAGCAGAAGGGACAGGGACGCAACTTTCTTT. This encodes CASRRDRDATFF. The full variable domain, with the rest looked up from reference TRBV11-2 and TRBJ1-1, is EAGVAQSPRYKIIEKRQSVAFWCNPISGHATLYWYQQILGQGPKLLIQFQNNGVVDDSQLPKDRFSAERLKGVDSTLKIQPAKLEDSAVYLCASRRDRDATFFGQGTRLTVV.

V usage is TRBV7-2 and J usage is TRBJ2-4; perhaps TRBD2 as D (6 bases). The V gene's germline CDR1 is SGHTA and CDR2 FQGNSA. Trimming removed 2 bases at V and 3 bases at J, with 26 bases between. CDR3 length equals 20 residues. CDR3 amino acids: CASSLHASRDLDYYKNIQYF. The CDR3 DNA follows: TGTGCCAGCAGCTTACACGCAAGCCGGGACTTAGACTATTACAAAAACATTCAGTACTTC.

The chain recombines TRBV3-1 with TRBJ2-5; D might be TRBD1 (6 bases). CDR3 length: 15 amino acids. Between the trimmed V and J ends, which lost 3 bases and 2 bases, there was a span of 13 bases. CDR1 is LGHDT, CDR2 YNNKEL, per germline (reference sequence). The CDR3 sequence: CASSHATGAQETQYF. The CDR3 coding sequence is TGTGCCAGCAGCCACGCGACAGGAGCGCAAGAGACCCAGTACTTC.

The genes are TRBV7-2 and TRBJ2-7; no firm D call. Trimming removed 5 bases at V and 0 bases at J, with 11 bases between. Germline-derived CDR1 and CDR2 are SGHTA and FQGNSA. The CDR3 has 14 amino acids. The CDR3 DNA follows: TGTGCCAGCAGCCATACACTTTCCTCCTACGAGCAGTACTTC. This codes for CASSHTLSSYEQYF. The variable domain in full, completed from reference TRBV7-2 and TRBJ2-7, reads GAGVSQSPSNKVTEKGKDVELRCDPISGHTALYWYRQSLGQGLEFLIYFQGNSAPDKSGLPSDRFSAERTGGSVSTLTIQRTQQEDSAVYLCASSHTLSSYEQYFGPGTRLTVT.

This clonotype was seen a handful of times. J is TRBJ2-2 and V is TRBV20-1; D gene ambiguous. This CDR3 region has 12 residues. Germline V gene data show CDR1 as DFQATT and CDR2 as SNEGSKA (reference sequence). V lost 6 bases and J lost 9, with 14 bases in between. Here the CDR3 reads CSAVSQWRELFF. In nucleotides, the CDR3 is TGCAGTGCCGTTAGCCAATGGAGGGAGCTGTTTTTT.

The chain uses TRBV11-2 and TRBJ2-3, with D possibly TRBD2 on 7 matching bases. Trimming cost V 5 bases and J 4 bases, with 28 bases left between them. Looked up from germline, CDR1 is SGHAT and CDR2 is FQNNGV. This CDR3 contains 19 residues. The CDR3 nucleotides are TGTGCCAGCAGCCATAGGGGGGGGCCCAGGATTCGCAGCGCAGATACGCAGTATTTT. Translating it yields CASSHRGGPRIRSADTQYF.

This clonotype has ten or more counts. The gene calls are TRBV2 and TRBJ1-4; 7 positions agree with TRBD1. CDR3 length equals 13 residues. Germline V gene sequence: CDR1 SNHLY, CDR2 FYNNEI. Trimming cost V 8 bases and J 1 base; bases outside gene matches: 1. The CDR3 coding sequence is TGTGCCAGCCGACAGGGAACTAATGAAAAACTGTTTTTT. It specifies CASRQGTNEKLFF.

This clonotype was observed many times. V and J are TRBV6-2 or TRBV6-3 and TRBJ2-7; 11 bases are shared with TRBD1. J was trimmed by 6 bases and V by 6 bases; bases with no gene match: 4. The germline CDR1 and CDR2 sequences are MNHEY and SVGEGT. This CDR3 contains 13 residues. For the CDR3, the DNA is TGTGCCAGCAGAAGGACAGGGGGCCTCGAGCAGTACGTC. Translating it yields CASRRTGGLEQYV.

V is TRBV6-5 and J is TRBJ2-5; 7 nucleotides match TRBD1. The CDR3 length is 15 residues. With V trimmed by 2 bases and J by 2 bases, 5 bases remained unmatched. CDR1 is MNHEY and CDR2 is SVGAGI in the germline V gene. The CDR3 DNA reads as TGTGCCAGCAGTTACCGGGGACAGCAACAAGAGACCCAGTACTTC. Residues: CASSYRGQQQETQYF.

This clonotype has a handful of counts. This rearrangement joins TRBV20-1 to TRBJ1-2; TRBD1 aligns across 9 bases. The CDR3 sequence is 13 residues long. V trimming: 0 bases; J trimming: 8 bases; junction bases outside the gene matches: 4. Germline lookup yields CDR1 DFQATT and CDR2 SNEGSKA (reference sequence). The CDR3 reads CSAREGTGLGYTF. DNA for the CDR3: TGCAGTGCTAGAGAAGGGACAGGGCTAGGCTACACCTTC.

The chain employs TRBV5-1 and TRBJ2-1; TRBD2 is a possible D gene (6 bases). In germline, CDR1 is SGHRS, CDR2 YFSETQ. Trimming removed 0 bases at V and 0 bases at J, with 13 bases between. The CDR3 spans 17 residues. CDR3: CASSLGPSVSSYNEQFF. For the CDR3, the DNA is TGCGCCAGCAGCTTGGGCCCTAGCGTGAGCTCCTACAATGAGCAGTTCTTC.

The rearrangement links TRBV28 to TRBJ2-5, with D hard to call. From germline, CDR1 is MDHEN and CDR2 SYDVKM. CDR3 length equals 12 residues. The V end lost 7 bases, the J end lost 5 bases, and 11 bases lay between the germline ends. This CDR3 reads CASTNQVETQYF. The CDR3 DNA sequence: TGTGCCAGCACCAACCAAGTGGAGACCCAGTACTTC.

This clonotype was seen more than once but under ten times. The chain couples TRBV28 to TRBJ2-7; D is possibly TRBD1 (6 bases). Trimming pared 3 bases from V and 4 bases from J, leaving 13 bases between. This CDR3 is 14 amino acids long. Germline CDR1 MDHEN, CDR2 SYDVKM. The CDR3 loop is CASSFQGPVYEQYF. The CDR3 DNA follows: TGTGCCAGCAGTTTCCAGGGGCCGGTATACGAGCAGTACTTC. Full variable domain (outside the CDR3, taken from reference TRBV28 and TRBJ2-7): DVKVTQSSRYLVKRTGEKVFLECVQDMDHENMFWYRQDPGLGLRLIYFSYDVKMKEKGDIPEGYSVSREKKERFSLILESASTNQTSMYLCASSFQGPVYEQYFGPGTRLTVT.

This sequence joins TRBV7-6 and TRBJ2-2; D not resolved. The germline V gene encodes CDR1 SGHVS and CDR2 FNYEAQ. V lost 5 bases and J lost 4, with 14 bases in between. The CDR3 has 15 residues. The CDR3 loop is CASSTVPRPTGELFF. CDR3 sequence (DNA): TGTGCCAGCAGCACGGTCCCCCGGCCCACCGGGGAGCTGTTTTTT.

The sample holds many counts of this clonotype. This chain connects TRBV12-3 or TRBV12-4 to TRBJ2-1; 9 nucleotides match TRBD2. With V trimmed by 7 bases and J by 15 bases, 13 bases remained unmatched. The CDR3 totals 13 residues. CDR3 bases: TGTGCCAGCACCCAAAGCCCGGGACTAGCTCTGTTCTTC. Amino acids: CASTQSPGLALFF.

The genes are TRBV5-1 and TRBJ2-1; TRBD1 might be the D (6 bases). Germline assignment: CDR1 SGHRS and CDR2 YFSETQ. This CDR3 has 15 residues. V lost 4 bases and J lost 3, with 14 bases in between. The CDR3: CASSRPGTNYNEQFF. In DNA form, the CDR3 reads TGCGCCAGCAGCAGACCCGGGACAAACTACAATGAGCAGTTCTTC.

This clonotype was observed a few times. This chain joins TRBV12-3 or TRBV12-4 and TRBJ2-1; D is unclear. This CDR3 spans 12 amino acids. The V end was cut by 7 bases, the J end by 5 bases, with 9 bases between. The CDR3 loop reads CASKRGDNEQFF. The CDR3 DNA sequence: TGTGCCAGCAAGCGAGGCGACAATGAGCAGTTCTTC.

This clonotype occurred many times. The CDR3 sequence is CASSTSGPYNEQFF. The CDR3 DNA reads TGTGCCAGCAGCACTAGCGGGCCCTACAATGAGCAGTTCTTC. The genes are TRBV7-8 and TRBJ2-1; 9 nucleotides agree with TRBD2. The CDR3 contains 14 residues. V was clipped by 5 bases and J by 2 bases; unmatched bases: 1. Per the germline V gene, CDR1 is SGHVS and CDR2 is FQNEAQ.